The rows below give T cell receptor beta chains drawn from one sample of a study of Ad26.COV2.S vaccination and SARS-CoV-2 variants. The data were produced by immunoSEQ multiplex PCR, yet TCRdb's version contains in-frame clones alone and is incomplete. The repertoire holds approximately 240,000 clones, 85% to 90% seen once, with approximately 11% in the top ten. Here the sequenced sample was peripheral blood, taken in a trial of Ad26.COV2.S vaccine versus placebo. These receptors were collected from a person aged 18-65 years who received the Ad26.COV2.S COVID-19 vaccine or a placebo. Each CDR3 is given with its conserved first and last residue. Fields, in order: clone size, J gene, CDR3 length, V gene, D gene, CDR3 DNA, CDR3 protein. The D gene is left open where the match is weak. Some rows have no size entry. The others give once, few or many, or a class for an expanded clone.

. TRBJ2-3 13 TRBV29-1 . TGCAGCGTTGATGCGGGGAACACAGATACGCAGTATTTT CSVDAGNTDTQYF
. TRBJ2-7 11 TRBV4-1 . TGCGCCAGCAGGGGGTCCTACGAGCAGTACTTC CASRGSYEQYF
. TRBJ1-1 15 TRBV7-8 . TGTGCCAGCAGCTTAGGGTCAGGGTTGAACACTGAAGCTTTCTTT CASSLGSGLNTEAFF
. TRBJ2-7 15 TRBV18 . TGTGCCAGCTCATCGCGGACGACAGGAACCTACGAGCAGTACTTC CASSSRTTGTYEQYF
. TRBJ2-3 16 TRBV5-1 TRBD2 TGCGCCAGCAGCATCACCCTAGCGGGAGGGCCCGATACGCAGTATTTT CASSITLAGGPDTQYF
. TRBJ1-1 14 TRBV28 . TGTGCCAGCAGTTTAGGTACTAGGGTTACTGAAGCTTTCTTT CASSLGTRVTEAFF
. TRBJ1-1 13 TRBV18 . TGTGCCAGCTCTCAGGCGACGAACACTGAAGCTTTCTTT CASSQATNTEAFF
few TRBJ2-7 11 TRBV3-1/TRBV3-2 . TGTGCCAGCAGCCAGGGGAGCGAGCAGTACTTC CASSQGSEQYF
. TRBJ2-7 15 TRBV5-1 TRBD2 TGCGCCAGCAGCTTGGCAGGCGGGGGTTCCTACGAGCAGTACTTC CASSLAGGGSYEQYF
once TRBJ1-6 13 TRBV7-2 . TGTGCCAGCAGAGGGGGGCCTAATTCACCCCTCCACTTT CASRGGPNSPLHF
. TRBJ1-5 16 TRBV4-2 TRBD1 TGTGCCAGCAGCCCAATGGACAGGGGGAACAATCAGCCCCAGCATTTT CASSPMDRGNNQPQHF
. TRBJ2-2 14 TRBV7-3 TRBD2 TGTGCCAGCAGCCCACGGACTAGCCCCGGGGAGCTGTTTTTT CASSPRTSPGELFF
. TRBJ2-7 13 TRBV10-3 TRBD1 TGTGCCATCAGTGTCGGGACAGCGCGCGAGCAGTACTTC CAISVGTAREQYF
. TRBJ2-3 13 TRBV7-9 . TGTGCCAGCAGTCCTCAGGGGACAGATACGCAGTATTTT CASSPQGTDTQYF
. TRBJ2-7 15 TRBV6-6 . TGTGCCAGCAGTTACTCGTCGGGGGCGAGATACGAGCAGTACTTC CASSYSSGARYEQYF
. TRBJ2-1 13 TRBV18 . TGTGCCAGCTCACCCTCCTTTTACAATGAGCAGTTCTTC CASSPSFYNEQFF
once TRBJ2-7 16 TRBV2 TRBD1 TGTGCCAGCAGGAACCCAGGACAGGGCTCTGGGGACGAGCAGTACTTC CASRNPGQGSGDEQYF
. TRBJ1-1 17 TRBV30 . TGTGCCTGGAGCCTCGCATTTGCTAGGTTAGGGAGCACTGAAGCTTTCTTT CAWSLAFARLGSTEAFF
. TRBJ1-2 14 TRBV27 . TGTGCCAGCAGTTTATCCGGGGGGAACTATGGCTACACCTTC CASSLSGGNYGYTF
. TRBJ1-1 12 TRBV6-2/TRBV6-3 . TGTGCCAGCAGTTATCAGGGACGCCAAGCTTTCTTT CASSYQGRQAFF
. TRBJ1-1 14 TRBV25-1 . TGTGCCAGCAGTGAAGGGGGATGGAACACTGAAGCTTTCTTT CASSEGGWNTEAFF
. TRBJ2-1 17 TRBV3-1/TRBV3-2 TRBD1 TGTGCCAGCAGCCAAAAGCCGCTGGGACAGGGCTACAATGAGCAGTTCTTC CASSQKPLGQGYNEQFF